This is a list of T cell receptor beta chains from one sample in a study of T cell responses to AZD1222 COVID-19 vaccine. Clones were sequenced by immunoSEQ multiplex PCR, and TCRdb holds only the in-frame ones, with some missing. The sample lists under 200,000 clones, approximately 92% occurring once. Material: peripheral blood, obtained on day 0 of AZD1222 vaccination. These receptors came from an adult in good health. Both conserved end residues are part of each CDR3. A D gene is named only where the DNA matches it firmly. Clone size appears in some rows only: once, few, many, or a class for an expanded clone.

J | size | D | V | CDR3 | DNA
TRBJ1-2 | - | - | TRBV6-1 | CASSPLRRDGYTF | TGTGCCAGCAGTCCACTCCGGAGGGATGGCTACACCTTC
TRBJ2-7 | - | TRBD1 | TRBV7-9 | CASSLARGQGGYEQYF | TGTGCCAGCAGCTTAGCGAGGGGACAGGGGGGGTACGAGCAGTACTTC
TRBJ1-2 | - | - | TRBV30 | CAWSVRQLYGYTF | TGTGCCTGGAGTGTGCGGCAGCTCTATGGCTACACCTTC
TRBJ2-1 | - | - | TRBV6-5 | CASRTAYEQFF | TGTGCCAGCAGGACTGCCTATGAGCAGTTCTTC
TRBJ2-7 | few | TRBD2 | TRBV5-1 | CASSPGLAATYEQYF | TGCGCCAGCAGCCCCGGACTAGCGGCGACCTACGAGCAGTACTTC
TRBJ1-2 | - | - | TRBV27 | CASSSSVHSYYTF | -
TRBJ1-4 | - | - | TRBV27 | CASSFNGRSNEKLFF | TGTGCCAGCAGTTTTAATGGGAGGTCTAATGAAAAACTGTTTTTT
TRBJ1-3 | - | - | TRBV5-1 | CASSLSGSSGNTIYF | TGCGCCAGCAGCTTGAGCGGGAGCTCTGGAAACACCATATATTTT
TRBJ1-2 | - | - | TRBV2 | CASSELGGTYGYTF | TGTGCCAGCAGTGAACTGGGGGGGACTTATGGCTACACCTTC
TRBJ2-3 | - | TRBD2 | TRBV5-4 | CASSLLRWLAGGDTDTQYF | TGTGCCAGCAGCTTGCTCAGGTGGCTAGCGGGAGGTGACACAGATACGCAGTATTTT
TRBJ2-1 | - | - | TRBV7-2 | CASSLVRAGQFF | TGTGCCAGCAGCTTAGTCCGGGCAGGGCAGTTCTTC
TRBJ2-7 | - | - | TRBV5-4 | CASSLKGSYEQYF | TGTGCCAGCAGCTTGAAGGGGTCCTACGAGCAGTACTTC
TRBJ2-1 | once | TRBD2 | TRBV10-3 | CATGTSGRGRNEQFF | TGTGCCACCGGGACTAGCGGGAGAGGGAGAAATGAGCAGTTCTTC
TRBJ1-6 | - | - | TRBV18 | CASSPRQVGTLSYNSPLHF | TGTGCCAGCTCACCACGTCAGGTGGGGACACTCTCCTATAATTCACCCCTCCACTTT
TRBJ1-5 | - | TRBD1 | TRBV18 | CASSDQGDQPQHF | TGTGCCAGCTCAGACCAGGGGGATCAGCCCCAGCATTTT
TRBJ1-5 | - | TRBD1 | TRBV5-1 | CASSLVTGGEPQHF | TGCGCCAGCAGCTTGGTGACAGGGGGCGAGCCCCAGCATTTT
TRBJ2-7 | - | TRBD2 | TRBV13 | CASSRGTSGSYEQYF | TGTGCCAGCAGCCGAGGGACTAGCGGATCCTACGAGCAGTACTTC
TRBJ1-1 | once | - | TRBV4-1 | CASSHKLVPNTEAFF | TGCGCCAGCAGCCATAAGTTAGTACCGAACACTGAAGCTTTCTTT
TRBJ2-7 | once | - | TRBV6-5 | CASSYLSDGTYEQYF | TGTGCCAGCAGTTACCTATCGGACGGGACCTACGAGCAGTACTTC
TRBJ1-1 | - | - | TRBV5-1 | CASSLPGFEAFF | TGCGCCAGCAGCTTGCCCGGATTTGAAGCTTTCTTT
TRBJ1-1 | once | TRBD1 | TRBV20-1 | CSASRDSNVRPEAFF | TGCAGTGCTAGTAGGGACAGTAATGTAAGACCTGAAGCTTTCTTT
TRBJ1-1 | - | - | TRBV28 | CASSFLRTEAFF | TGTGCCAGCAGTTTCTTAAGGACAGAAGCTTTCTTT
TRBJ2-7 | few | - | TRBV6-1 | CASSLGGRGVEEQYF | TGTGCCAGCAGTTTAGGGGGGAGAGGGGTAGAGGAGCAGTACTTC
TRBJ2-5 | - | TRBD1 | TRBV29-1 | CSATGTGQPGTQYF | TGCAGCGCAACCGGGACAGGGCAACCCGGGACCCAGTACTTC
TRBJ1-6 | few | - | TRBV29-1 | CSVSRDLNSPLHF | TGCAGCGTCTCTCGGGATTTAAATTCACCCCTCCACTTT
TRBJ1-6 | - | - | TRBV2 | CASRGTANNSPLHF | TGTGCCAGCCGCGGGACGGCGAATAATTCACCCCTCCACTTT
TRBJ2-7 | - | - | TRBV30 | CAWKRRNPLYEQYF | TGTGCCTGGAAAAGAAGGAACCCCCTCTACGAGCAGTACTTC
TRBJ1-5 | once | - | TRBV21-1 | CASSKEGRGCEYQPQHF | TGTGCCAGCAGCAAAGAGGGCAGGGGGTGCGAGTATCAGCCCCAGCATTTT
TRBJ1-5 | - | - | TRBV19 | CASSIGTGNQPQHF | TGTGCCAGTAGTATAGGGACAGGCAATCAGCCCCAGCATTTT
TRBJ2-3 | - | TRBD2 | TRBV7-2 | CASSSLLAGRADTQYF | TGTGCCAGCAGCTCACTACTAGCGGGAAGGGCAGATACGCAGTATTTT
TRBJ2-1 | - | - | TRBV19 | CASSIAVGPEQFF | TGTGCCAGTAGTATAGCTGTAGGACCCGAGCAGTTCTTC